This T cell receptor (beta chain) originates from a study of radiation and T cells in renal cell carcinoma. About the research overall: Nephrectomy followed 15 Gy stereotactic body radiation by 4 weeks.

Sequencing was performed with immunoSEQ multiplex PCR; in TCRdb, only in-frame clones are kept and a portion is missing. The sample consists of some 150,000 clones, roughly 87% of them appearing once. The time point: blood 2 weeks post-SBRT. Indicated treatment: 15 Gy SBRT to primary tumor, nephrectomy 4 weeks later. Study conclusions and caveats: From baseline, blood top tumor clonotypes peaked at 2 weeks post-radiation.

Regarding this clone: Antigen: not known. Other nucleotide sequences in the sample specify the same CDR3.

The TCR originated in a woman aged 50 to 60 with renal cell carcinoma. Sequencing used blood, obtained from a patient whose treatment included radiotherapy and nephrectomy.

CDR3 residues: CASSLAGGPYNEQFF. Written as DNA, the CDR3 is TGTGCCAGCAGCTTAGCGGGGGGGCCTTACAATGAGCAGTTCTTC. The chain is built from TRBV7-2 and TRBJ2-1; D may be TRBD2 (7 bases). The CDR3 covers 15 residues. Germline V lookup: CDR1 SGHTA, CDR2 FQGNSA. V gave up 0 bases and J gave up 4 bases, with 10 bases separating them.